This paragraph reports one TCR beta chain. V was clipped by 0 bases and J by 6 bases; unmatched bases: 9. This CDR3 spans 16 amino acids. Germline-derived CDR1 and CDR2 are MNHEY and SVGAGI. The record originates from a study of control samples from healthy donors and cancer patients. Clones were read by immunoSEQ multiplex PCR, and TCRdb kept only the in-frame ones, dropping some. The table includes around 150,000 clones, approximately 93% detected once. The source is a woman in her thirties or forties in good health. The genes are TRBV6-5 and TRBJ2-7; TRBD1 agrees at 9 bases. Sequencing input: blood. The CDR3 loop reads CASSYSLRNRGREQYF. The CDR3 nucleotides read TGTGCCAGCAGTTACTCTCTCCGAAACAGGGGGCGCGAGCAGTACTTC.